This TCR beta chain derives from a study of blood T cell repertoires in COVID-19. Study-wide context: Collection of acute and convalescent COVID-19 samples took place in the United States, Italy and Spain. T cells, B-cell-depleted T cells, or PBMCs supplied cDNA or gDNA.

This CDR3 is built from 12 residues. The ends lost 6 bases at V and 9 bases at J; junction bases unmatched: 3. Germline V lookup: CDR1 SGHRS, CDR2 YFSETQ. TCRdb keeps only in-frame clones here, not all; method: immunoSEQ multiplex PCR. The table lists fewer than 250,000 clones, approximately 88% of them singletons. Clinical history as reported by participants underpinned cohort assignment. This clonotype was sampled from a woman aged 30 to 39 with acute COVID-19. The gene calls are TRBV5-1 and TRBJ1-6, with 7 bases aligning to TRBD1. The sequenced sample was PBMCs or T cells enriched from blood (not recorded which). The CDR3 reads CASTDRRSPLHF. DNA for the CDR3: TGCGCCAGCACGGACAGGCGTTCACCCCTCCACTTT.